Given below is one TCR beta chain in context. With 60 Vbeta and 13 Jbeta primers, the PCR was carried out. The protocol was immunoSEQ multiplex PCR, while the TCRdb copy is restricted to in-frame clones and leaves out a portion. The table lists about 110,000 clones, 70% to 80% of them singletons, with around 3.4% in the top ten. The entry originates in a study of cytomegalovirus exposure and HLA in healthy donors. The CDR3 has 14 residues. V lost 4 bases and J lost 1, with 12 bases in between. Germline V gene sequence: CDR1 SGHRS, CDR2 YFSETQ. The TCR was taken from a man between 60 and 70 years old in good health and CMV-seronegative. Sequenced sample: PBMCs. The gene calls are TRBV5-1 and TRBJ2-7; D call uncertain. The CDR3 DNA sequence: TGCGCCAGCAGCCGAGCTACAGAATCCTACGAGCAGTACTTC. Protein product: CASSRATESYEQYF.